The T cell receptor beta chain under discussion was sequenced for a study of OX40 agonist ivuxolimab in advanced cancers. On the study more broadly: Patients treated during dose escalation were battling hepatocellular carcinoma, melanoma, renal cell or head and neck cancer.

This CDR3 spans 17 amino acids. Per germline, CDR1 LNHDA and CDR2 SQIVND (reference sequence). V shed 4 bases, J shed 7 bases, and the junction held 13 bases outside the gene matches. Clones were read by immunoSEQ multiplex PCR, and TCRdb kept only the in-frame ones, dropping some. The profile covers around 38,000 clones, with 82% appearing a single time and around 8% taken by the ten largest. Blood draws occurred at baseline, cycle 4 day 1, and cycle 7 day 1. This clone appeared once. The sequence came from an adult with an advanced solid tumor such as melanoma, head and neck, liver or kidney cancer. This sample comprised CD4+ or CD8+ T cells sorted from blood, obtained in a trial of the OX40 agonist ivuxolimab. The V gene is TRBV19, the J gene TRBJ2-1, with 10 nucleotides matching TRBD2. The CDR3 region has the DNA TGTGCCAGTAGTACCTCAACCGGGACTAGCGTGCGGAATGAGCAGTTCTTC. Protein sequence: CASSTSTGTSVRNEQFF.